A selection of T cell receptor beta chains follows, all from one sample in a study of long-term antiretroviral therapy in people with HIV. Clones were read by immunoSEQ multiplex PCR, and TCRdb kept only the in-frame ones, dropping some. The data contain several thousand clones, around 85% of them singletons. The specimen was unsorted PBMCs, collected 3.7 years after starting antiretroviral therapy. These receptor sequences come from a woman aged 50 to 60 with HIV. Each CDR3 is given without its conserved first and last residue. Each record gives: V gene, J gene, CDR3 protein.

V gene: TRBV4-3
J gene: TRBJ1-5
CDR3 protein: ASSPSVDQPQH

V gene: TRBV18
J gene: TRBJ2-2
CDR3 protein: ASSPGENTGELF

V gene: TRBV27
J gene: TRBJ2-1
CDR3 protein: ASSFRELYNEQF

V gene: TRBV2
J gene: TRBJ1-5
CDR3 protein: ASNEEAALGNQPQH

V gene: TRBV5-1
J gene: TRBJ2-1
CDR3 protein: ASSLGGSTYNEQF

V gene: TRBV29-1
J gene: TRBJ1-4
CDR3 protein: SFTDGRVGEKLF

V gene: TRBV27
J gene: TRBJ1-5
CDR3 protein: ASSLTGGQNQPQH

V gene: TRBV7-9
J gene: TRBJ2-2
CDR3 protein: ASSPRGLAGWSGELF

V gene: TRBV7-2
J gene: TRBJ2-5
CDR3 protein: ASSLSTGTAEETQY

V gene: TRBV6-5
J gene: TRBJ2-2
CDR3 protein: ASSYPGPSGGELF

V gene: TRBV28
J gene: TRBJ2-2
CDR3 protein: ASSPASSWLGELF

V gene: TRBV18
J gene: TRBJ2-5
CDR3 protein: ASSPPTTQETQY

V gene: TRBV4-1
J gene: TRBJ1-2
CDR3 protein: ASSQNLMGLGGGYT

V gene: TRBV7-9
J gene: TRBJ2-1
CDR3 protein: ASSLAEAVGQF

V gene: TRBV9
J gene: TRBJ2-3
CDR3 protein: ASSPPGTGRTDTQY

V gene: TRBV19
J gene: TRBJ1-4
CDR3 protein: ASSLGTSGRNEKLF

V gene: TRBV5-4
J gene: TRBJ1-1
CDR3 protein: ASSTAGSQNTEAF

V gene: TRBV7-2
J gene: TRBJ2-7
CDR3 protein: ASTLGTSTHEQY

V gene: TRBV5-6
J gene: TRBJ2-2
CDR3 protein: ASSYGGTGELF

V gene: TRBV29-1
J gene: TRBJ2-2
CDR3 protein: SVQREGRNTGELF

V gene: TRBV4-3
J gene: TRBJ2-1
CDR3 protein: ASSQDLDSDNEQF

V gene: TRBV27
J gene: TRBJ2-7
CDR3 protein: ASSEGREQY

V gene: TRBV5-8
J gene: TRBJ2-7
CDR3 protein: ASSSWTGGNYEQY

V gene: TRBV28
J gene: TRBJ2-3
CDR3 protein: ASSLPGRGAGTDTQY

V gene: TRBV10-3
J gene: TRBJ2-5
CDR3 protein: AIREGDNQETQY

V gene: TRBV6-5
J gene: TRBJ2-5
CDR3 protein: ASIRAGGETQY

V gene: TRBV21-1
J gene: TRBJ1-4
CDR3 protein: ASSIAGREKLF